The T cell receptor beta chain under discussion was sequenced for a study of vaccination and CD4 T cells after COVID-19. Per the germline V gene, CDR1 is GTSNPN and CDR2 is SVGIG (reference sequence). Trimming cost V 1 base and J 2 bases, with 15 bases left between them. The CDR3 loop spans 15 amino acids. This clonotype appeared a few times. The antigen remains unidentified. Specified treatment: approximately 9-day PBMC culture with coronavirus spike peptide pools or control peptides (ViraFEST assay). Oncomine TCR Beta short-read sequencing was applied to DNA from cultured CD4+ T cells. TCRdb analysed the PCR reads with MiXCR anew, one entry per CDR3 protein. Counted here are 9,500 or so distinct CDR3 sequences, roughly 27% occurring once; the ten biggest clones make up about half.

The clonotype originates from a human donor who received a COVID-19 vaccine. Specimen: CD4+ T cells from blood, cultured in vitro, collected before SARS-CoV-2 vaccination. V gene TRBV30 combines with J gene TRBJ2-7; D may be TRBD2 (5 bases). CDR3 in amino acids: CAWSGIERSAYEQYF. DNA of the CDR3: TGTGCCTGGAGTGGCATAGAGCGGAGTGCCTACGAGCAGTACTTC.